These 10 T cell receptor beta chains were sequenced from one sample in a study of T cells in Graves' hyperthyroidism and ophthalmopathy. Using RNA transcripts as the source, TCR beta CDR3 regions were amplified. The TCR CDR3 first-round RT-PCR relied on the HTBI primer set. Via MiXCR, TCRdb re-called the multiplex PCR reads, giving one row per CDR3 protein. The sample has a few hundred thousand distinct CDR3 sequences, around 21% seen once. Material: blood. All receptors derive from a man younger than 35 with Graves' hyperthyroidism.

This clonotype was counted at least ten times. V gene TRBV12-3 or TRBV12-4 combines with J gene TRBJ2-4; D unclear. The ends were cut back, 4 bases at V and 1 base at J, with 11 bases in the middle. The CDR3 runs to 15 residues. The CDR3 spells CASSSNEMAKNIQYF. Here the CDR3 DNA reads TGTGCCAGCAGTTCGAACGAGATGGCCAAAAACATTCAGTACTTC.

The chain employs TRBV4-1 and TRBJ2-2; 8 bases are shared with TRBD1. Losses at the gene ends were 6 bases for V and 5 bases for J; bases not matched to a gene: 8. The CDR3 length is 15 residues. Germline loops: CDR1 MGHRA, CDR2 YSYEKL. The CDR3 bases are TGCGCCAGCAGAACAGGACAGGGAGATACCGGGGAGCTGTTTTTT. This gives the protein CASRTGQGDTGELFF.

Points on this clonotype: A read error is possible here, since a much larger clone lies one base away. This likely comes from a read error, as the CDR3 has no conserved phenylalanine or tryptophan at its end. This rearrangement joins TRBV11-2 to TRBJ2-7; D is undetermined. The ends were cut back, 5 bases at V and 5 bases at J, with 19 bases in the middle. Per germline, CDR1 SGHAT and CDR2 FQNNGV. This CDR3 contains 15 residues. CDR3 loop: CASSPGPIPWDEQYY. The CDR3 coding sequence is TGTGCCAGCAGCCCAGGCCCAATCCCATGGGACGAGCAGTACTAC.

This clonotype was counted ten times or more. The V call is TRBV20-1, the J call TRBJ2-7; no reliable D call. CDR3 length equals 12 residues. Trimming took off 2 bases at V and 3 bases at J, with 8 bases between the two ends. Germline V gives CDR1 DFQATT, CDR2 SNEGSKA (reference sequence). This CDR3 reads CSARFIDYEQYF. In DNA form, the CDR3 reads TGCAGTGCTAGATTCATAGACTACGAGCAGTACTTC.

The CDR3 reads CASSLATGGPNTQYF. In DNA, the CDR3 is TGTGCCAGCAGTTTAGCGACGGGGGGGCCGAATACGCAGTATTTT. This chain uses TRBV12-3 or TRBV12-4 with TRBJ2-3; 8 bases map to TRBD2. The CDR3 consists of 15 residues. With V trimmed by 0 bases and J by 7 bases, 6 bases remained unmatched.

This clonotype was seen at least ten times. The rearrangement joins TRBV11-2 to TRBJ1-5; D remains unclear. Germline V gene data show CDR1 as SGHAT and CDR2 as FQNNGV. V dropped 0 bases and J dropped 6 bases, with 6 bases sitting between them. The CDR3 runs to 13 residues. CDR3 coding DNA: TGTGCCAGCAGCTTAGACCGGCGTCAGCCCCAGCATTTT. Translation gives CASSLDRRQPQHF. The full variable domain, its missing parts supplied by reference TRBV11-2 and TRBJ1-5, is EAGVAQSPRYKIIEKRQSVAFWCNPISGHATLYWYQQILGQGPKLLIQFQNNGVVDDSQLPKDRFSAERLKGVDSTLKIQPAKLEDSAVYLCASSLDRRQPQHFGDGTRLSIL.

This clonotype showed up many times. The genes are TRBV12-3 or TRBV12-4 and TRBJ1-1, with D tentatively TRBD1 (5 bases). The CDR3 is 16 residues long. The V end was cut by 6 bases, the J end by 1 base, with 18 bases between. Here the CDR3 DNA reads TGTGCCAGCAGCCCTCGGGCCGGGACGGGGAACACTGAAGCTTTCTTT. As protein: CASSPRAGTGNTEAFF.

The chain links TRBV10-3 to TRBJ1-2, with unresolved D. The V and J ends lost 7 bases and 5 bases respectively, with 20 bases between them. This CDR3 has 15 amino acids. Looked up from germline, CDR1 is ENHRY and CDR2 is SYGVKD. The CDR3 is CAITSSPTDLYGYTF. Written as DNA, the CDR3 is TGTGCCATCACTTCAAGCCCGACGGACCTGTATGGCTACACCTTC.

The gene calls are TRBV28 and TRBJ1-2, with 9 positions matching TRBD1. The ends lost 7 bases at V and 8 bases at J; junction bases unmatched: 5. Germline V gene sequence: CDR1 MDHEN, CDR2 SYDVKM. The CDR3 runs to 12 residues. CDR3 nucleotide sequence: TGTGCCAGCATGACAGGGGGTGGCGGCTACACCTTC. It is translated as CASMTGGGGYTF.

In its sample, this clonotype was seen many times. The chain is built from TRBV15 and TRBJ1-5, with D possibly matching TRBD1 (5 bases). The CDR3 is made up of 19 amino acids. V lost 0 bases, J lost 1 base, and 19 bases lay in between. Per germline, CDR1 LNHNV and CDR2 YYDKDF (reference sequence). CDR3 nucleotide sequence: TGTGCCACCAGCAGAGATTCGGGGGACCCCCGTGGGAGCAATCAGCCCCAGCATTTT. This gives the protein CATSRDSGDPRGSNQPQHF.